This TCR beta chain was sequenced for a study of identical twins. At least ten counts were recorded for this clonotype. Its antigen is not identified. No donor was unhealthy or non-Caucasian. Template switching introduced a universal primer site, and the cDNA bore unique molecular identifiers. TCRdb passed the 5' RACE reads through MiXCR, listing each CDR3 protein once. The data contain roughly 240,000 distinct CDR3 sequences, around 7% of them singletons. The study's findings and limits: Invariant populations such as MAIT and iNKT cells could partly muddle zero-insertion analyses. The study found excess low generation probability among twin-shared out-of-frame alpha sequences.

Another study also made use of these data, one on yellow fever vaccine responses in identical twins.

Specimen: memory (CD45RO+) T cells sorted from blood. The source is a woman aged 18-29 years in good health.

CDR3 region: CATSERRDLLLRRGPSYNEQFF. DNA for the CDR3: TGTGCCACCAGTGAACGACGAGACCTACTATTACGGAGGGGCCCCTCCTACAATGAGCAGTTCTTC. The chain carries TRBV24-1 and TRBJ2-1, with a possible D match to TRBD2 (6 bases). The CDR3 runs to 22 residues. Germline V gene sequence: CDR1 KGHDR, CDR2 SFDVKD. Trimming cost V 4 bases and J 0 bases, with 30 bases left between them.